A single sample gave rise to the 28 T cell receptor beta chains below, sequenced in a study of OX40 agonist ivuxolimab in advanced cancers. The assay was immunoSEQ multiplex PCR, and TCRdb's table has in-frame clones only and misses some. The data hold roughly 56,000 clones, with approximately 90% observed a single time. Sequenced here: CD4+ or CD8+ T cells sorted from blood, sampled in a trial of the OX40 agonist ivuxolimab. All receptors derive from an adult with an advanced solid tumor such as melanoma, head and neck, liver or kidney cancer.

J is TRBJ2-2 and V is TRBV7-9, with D perhaps assigned TRBD1 or TRBD2 (6 bases each). V dropped 5 bases and J dropped 7 bases, with 11 bases sitting between them. The CDR3 spans 13 residues. Germline V gives CDR1 SEHNR, CDR2 FQNEAQ (reference sequence). CDR3 in amino acids: CASSPGASGELFF. CDR3 in DNA: TGTGCCAGCAGCCCGGGGGCGAGCGGGGAGCTGTTTTTT.

The CDR3 is CASSLVVGEETQYF. The CDR3, as DNA: TGTGCCAGCAGCTTAGTTGTGGGAGAAGAGACCCAGTACTTC. The J gene is TRBJ2-5, the V gene TRBV7-2, with D perhaps matching TRBD2 (5 bases). Germline loops: CDR1 SGHTA, CDR2 FQGNSA. This CDR3 spans 14 amino acids. V lost 1 base and J lost 3, with 9 bases in between.

The chain carries TRBV19 and TRBJ1-2; 9 positions agree with TRBD1. V trimming: 2 bases; J trimming: 0 bases; junction bases outside the gene matches: 10. The CDR3 extends over 18 amino acids. Germline CDR1 is LNHDA and CDR2 is SQIVND (reference sequence). The DNA of the CDR3 is TGTGCCAGTAGTATACGATCTGGGACAGGGCTTTCTAACTATGGCTACACCTTC. Translating it yields CASSIRSGTGLSNYGYTF. Complete variable domain (other parts from reference TRBV19 and TRBJ1-2): DGGITQSPKYLFRKEGQNVTLSCEQNLNHDAMYWYRQDPGQGLRLIYYSQIVNDFQKGDIAEGYSVSREKKESFPLTVTSAQKNPTAFYLCASSIRSGTGLSNYGYTFGSGTRLTVV.

The chain uses TRBV6-1 and TRBJ2-1, with 8 bases lining up with TRBD2. There are 15 residues in the CDR3. Germline V gene sequence: CDR1 MNHNS, CDR2 SASEGT. The junction had 3 bases not matched to a gene; V was cut back by 5 bases and J by 0 bases. The CDR3 sequence is CASSPTSGSYNEQFF. The DNA of the CDR3 is TGTGCCAGCAGTCCTACTAGCGGCTCCTACAATGAGCAGTTCTTC.

The chain couples TRBV28 to TRBJ2-5; maybe TRBD1 (5 bases). The CDR3 covers 17 residues. Germline values: CDR1 MDHEN, CDR2 SYDVKM. V was trimmed by 2 bases and J by 2 bases, leaving 18 bases between them. The CDR3 nucleotides are TGTGCCAGCAGTTTACCCCCCATTTTGCGGACACAAGAGACCCAGTACTTC. Translating gives CASSLPPILRTQETQYF.

The V call is TRBV4-1, the J call TRBJ1-1; 7 bases align to TRBD1. Germline-derived CDR1 and CDR2 are MGHRA and YSYEKL. The CDR3 consists of 15 residues. With 3 bases clipped from V and 0 bases from J, the junction kept 4 bases outside the gene matches. CDR3 amino acids: CASSHAGTVNTEAFF. The DNA of the CDR3 is TGCGCCAGCAGCCATGCCGGGACAGTGAACACTGAAGCTTTCTTT.

The gene calls are TRBV11-3 and TRBJ2-5, with D perhaps matching TRBD2 (6 bases). The CDR3 is 16 residues long. Trimming shortened V by 1 base and J by 5 bases, and 17 bases separated the two germline ends. Germline V CDR1 and CDR2: SGHNT, YENEEA. The DNA for the CDR3 is TGTGCCAGCAGCTTAGTCGTAGTGAGTGGAGGGGAGACCCAGTACTTC. Translated, it gives CASSLVVVSGGETQYF.

DNA of the CDR3: TGTGCCTGGACTAGCGATACCTACAATGAGCAGTTCTTC. As protein: CAWTSDTYNEQFF. This chain connects TRBV28 to TRBJ2-1, with 9 bases fitting TRBD2. The V segment lost 11 bases and the J segment 2 bases; nucleotides outside the gene matches: 4. The CDR3 loop spans 13 amino acids. The germline V gene has CDR1 MDHEN and CDR2 SYDVKM.

CDR3 loop: CASSAGQGDREKLFF. For the CDR3, the DNA is TGTGCCAGCAGCGCTGGACAGGGGGACAGGGAAAAACTGTTTTTT. V gene TRBV2 combines with J gene TRBJ1-4; TRBD1 agrees at 10 bases. This CDR3 spans 15 amino acids. CDR1 and CDR2 from the germline V gene are SNHLY and FYNNEI. With 6 bases clipped from V and 8 bases from J, the junction kept 9 bases outside the gene matches.

The genes are TRBV6-5 and TRBJ2-5, with a possible D match to TRBD1 (6 bases). The J call could be wrong; TRBJ2-7 is a better fit for the DNA end. CDR1 is MNHEY and CDR2 is SVGAGI in the germline V gene. The CDR3 is made up of 16 amino acids. The CDR3 bases are TGTGCCAGCAGTTCCTCCACGGGACAAGTAAACTACGAGCAGTACTTC. Encoded protein: CASSSSTGQVNYEQYF.

This chain connects TRBV4-1 to TRBJ2-7; possible D gene TRBD2, 6 bases. The germline CDR1 and CDR2 sequences are MGHRA and YSYEKL. The V end lost 2 bases, the J end lost 4 bases, and 18 bases lay between the germline ends. The CDR3 has 16 amino acids. Here the CDR3 DNA reads TGCGCCAGCAGCCAAACTACGGAGGGGCCGACTTACGAGCAGTACTTC. Amino acid sequence: CASSQTTEGPTYEQYF.

The chain is built from TRBV9 and TRBJ2-4, with 9 bases lining up with TRBD2. Germline values: CDR1 SGDLS, CDR2 YYNGEE. This CDR3 region has 18 residues. With V trimmed by 3 bases and J by 3 bases, 13 bases remained unmatched. The CDR3 DNA reads TGTGCCAGCAGCGCTCCCACGGGAGCGGGAGGTGTCAAAAACATTCAGTACTTC. Translation gives CASSAPTGAGGVKNIQYF.

The V gene is TRBV27, the J gene TRBJ2-5; 7 nucleotides match TRBD2. The J call is uncertain, as TRBJ2-7 better fits the DNA end. CDR1 and CDR2 from the germline V gene are MNHEY and SMNVEV (reference sequence). The CDR3 totals 12 residues. CDR3 DNA: TGTGCCAGCAGGGGACTATTCTACGAGCAGTACTTC. Translation gives CASRGLFYEQYF.

The chain has TRBV28 and TRBJ1-2; D uncertain. Germline V CDR1 and CDR2: MDHEN, SYDVKM. V was trimmed by 7 bases and J by 4 bases, leaving 10 bases between them. The CDR3 covers 12 residues. DNA for the CDR3: TGTGCCAGCAAAAGGAACCTCTATGGCTACACCTTC. Translating it yields CASKRNLYGYTF.

This rearrangement joins TRBV21-1 to TRBJ2-7; TRBD2 is the table's D call and was not checked against the DNA. TRBV21-1 is noted as a pseudogene. This CDR3 has 17 amino acids. This CDR3 is CASSKGKTSGRNGEQYF. The CDR3 nucleotides read TGTGCCAGCAGCAAAGGGAAGACTAGCGGGAGGAATGGCGAGCAGTACTTC.

The chain joins TRBV5-6 to TRBJ2-1; 8 bases map to TRBD2. CDR1 and CDR2 from the germline V gene are SGHDT and YYEEEE. With 0 bases clipped from V and 5 bases from J, the junction kept 7 bases outside the gene matches. The CDR3 sequence is 16 residues long. CDR3 sequence: CASSLAGTRRNNEQFF. The CDR3 DNA reads as TGTGCCAGCAGCTTGGCCGGGACTAGAAGGAACAATGAGCAGTTCTTC.

On this clone: A read error may produce the germline difference seen at one junction end. The chain combines TRBV7-7 with TRBJ1-4; D unresolved. The CDR3 is 13 amino acids. CDR1 and CDR2 from the germline V gene are SSHAT and FNYEAQ (reference sequence). CDR3 bases: TGTGCTAGCAGCTACGGAACTAATGAAAAACTGTTTTTT. It codes for CASSYGTNEKLFF. Full variable domain (rest looked up from reference TRBV7-7 and TRBJ1-4): GAGVSQSPRYKVTKRGQDVTLRCDPISSHATLYWYQQALGQGPEFLTYFNYEAQPDKSGLPSDRFSAERPEGSISTLTIQRTEQRDSAMYRCASSYGTNEKLFFGSGTQLSVL.

J is TRBJ2-7 and V is TRBV7-3; D is possibly TRBD1 (6 bases). The CDR3 is 15 residues long. Germline V gene data show CDR1 as SGHTA and CDR2 as FQGTGA. V gave up 2 bases and J gave up 5 bases, with 16 bases separating them. This chain's CDR3 is CASSLDSGTRNEQYF. The CDR3 bases are TGTGCCAGCAGCTTAGATTCGGGGACAAGGAACGAGCAGTACTTC.

The J gene is TRBJ2-4, the V gene TRBV5-6; D is undetermined. CDR1 is SGHDT and CDR2 is YYEEEE in the germline V gene. Between the trimmed V and J ends, which lost 3 bases and 9 bases, there was a span of 10 bases. The CDR3 totals 12 residues. This CDR3 is CASSSSKGIQYF. The DNA of the CDR3 is TGTGCCAGCAGCTCCAGTAAGGGCATTCAGTACTTC.

This sequence joins TRBV4-2 and TRBJ2-1, with 7 bases matching TRBD1. This CDR3 has 15 amino acids. Germline trimming cut 4 bases from V and 0 bases from J; bases unmatched to any gene: 3. Germline assignment: CDR1 LGHNA and CDR2 YNFKEQ. CDR3: CASSPGQNSYNEQFF. CDR3 sequence (DNA): TGTGCCAGCAGCCCGGGACAGAACTCCTACAATGAGCAGTTCTTC.

The rearrangement links TRBV19 to TRBJ2-1; 9 bases match TRBD2. CDR3 length: 14 amino acids. Germline-derived CDR1 and CDR2 are LNHDA and SQIVND (reference sequence). V shed 1 base, J shed 7 bases, and the junction held 2 bases outside the gene matches. In DNA, the CDR3 is TGTGCCAGTAGTATAGGACTAGCGGTTAATGAGCAGTTCTTC. This codes for CASSIGLAVNEQFF.

In nucleotides, the CDR3 is TGTGCCAGCAGCGCAGGGGGCGCGGGGTCCGAGCAGTACTTC. It encodes CASSAGGAGSEQYF. The rearrangement links TRBV9 to TRBJ2-7; 8 bases map to TRBD1. The CDR3 covers 14 residues. Germline CDR1 SGDLS, CDR2 YYNGEE. The V and J ends lost 3 bases and 6 bases, in that order; junction bases with no gene match: 8.

The chain uses TRBV2 and TRBJ2-7; D is undetermined. From germline, CDR1 is SNHLY and CDR2 FYNNEI. This CDR3 comprises 14 residues. The germline V and J ends were trimmed by 2 bases and 2 bases, with 10 bases remaining between them. As DNA, the CDR3 is TGTGCCAGCAGTGAAAGCCCTTACCCCTACGAGCAGTACTTC. It specifies CASSESPYPYEQYF.

The rearrangement links TRBV9 to TRBJ1-1, with 7 bases matching TRBD1. This CDR3 spans 12 amino acids. From germline, CDR1 is SGDLS and CDR2 YYNGEE. J was trimmed by 11 bases and V by 3 bases; bases with no gene match: 7. This CDR3 reads CASSGLEGAAFF. CDR3 coding DNA: TGTGCCAGCAGCGGACTTGAGGGGGCCGCTTTCTTT.

J is TRBJ2-5 and V is TRBV9; 10 nucleotides match TRBD2. In germline, CDR1 is SGDLS, CDR2 YYNGEE. Trimming cost V 4 bases and J 5 bases; bases outside gene matches: 11. The CDR3 consists of 16 residues. The CDR3 DNA reads TGTGCCAGCAGCCCTCGACTAGCGGGCGAACTGGAGACCCAGTACTTC. It specifies CASSPRLAGELETQYF. Full variable domain (rest looked up from reference TRBV9 and TRBJ2-5): DSGVTQTPKHLITATGQRVTLRCSPRSGDLSVYWYQQSLDQGLQFLIQYYNGEERAKGNILERFSAQQFPDLHSELNLSSLELGDSALYFCASSPRLAGELETQYFGPGTRLLVL.

The chain carries TRBV9 and TRBJ2-7; 10 bases line up with TRBD2. The V and J ends lost 2 bases and 5 bases, in that order; junction bases with no gene match: 7. Germline values: CDR1 SGDLS, CDR2 YYNGEE. The CDR3 consists of 15 residues. DNA of the CDR3: TGTGCCAGCAGCGTTATTGGGACTAGCGCGGACGAGCAGTACTTC. It codes for CASSVIGTSADEQYF.

The rearrangement uses TRBV10-2 and TRBJ2-1; 10 bases are a match to TRBD2. CDR3 size: 19 residues. The V and J ends lost 3 bases and 0 bases, in that order; junction bases with no gene match: 11. From germline, CDR1 is WSHSY and CDR2 SAAADI. This chain's CDR3 is CASSELLAGEISSYNEQFF. In DNA form, the CDR3 reads TGCGCCAGCAGTGAACTTCTAGCGGGGGAGATTAGCTCCTACAATGAGCAGTTCTTC.

V usage is TRBV11-3 and J usage is TRBJ2-7; 8 bases align to TRBD2. V lost 4 bases, J lost 5 bases, and 10 bases stayed unmatched. From germline, CDR1 is SGHNT and CDR2 YENEEA. The CDR3 length is 15 residues. The CDR3 DNA is TGTGCCAGCAGCTCATTTTCGGGGGGGAAGGACGAGCAGTACTTC. Translated: CASSSFSGGKDEQYF.